The 23 T cell receptor beta chains in this list originate from one sample, sequenced in a study of beta chain features in type 1 diabetes. What was sequenced were expressed TCRB transcripts, since all of the isolated RNA had been reverse transcribed. Assay used: immunoSEQ multiplex PCR; TCRdb lists only in-frame clones, some missing. The data hold 25,000 to 30,000 clones, with approximately 65% observed a single time. These receptors' targets are unknown. Study findings and constraints: Patients with Type 1 diabetes showed moderately but significantly shorter TCRB CDR3s in all four CD4+ subsets.

The material sequenced was Tregs from blood. The receptor source for this set is a woman aged 25-40 years with type 1 diabetes.

The chain links TRBV10-3 to TRBJ1-5, with 10 bases identical to TRBD1. Germline V gene data show CDR1 as ENHRY and CDR2 as SYGVKD. J was trimmed by 6 bases and V by 10 bases; bases with no gene match: 9. The CDR3 spans 14 residues. CDR3 sequence: CATGGQGNSQPQHF. The DNA of the CDR3 is TGTGCCACCGGGGGACAGGGGAACAGTCAGCCCCAGCATTTT.

The rearrangement joins TRBV9 to TRBJ2-1, with TRBD2 identical over 7 bases. The CDR3 contains 16 residues. V shed 4 bases and J 3 bases; nucleotides not matched to a gene: 10. CDR1 is SGDLS, CDR2 YYNGEE, per germline. The CDR3: CASSPRAGTNYNEQFF. Here the CDR3 DNA reads TGTGCCAGCAGCCCACGAGCGGGAACTAACTACAATGAGCAGTTCTTC.

As concerns this clone: Distinct nucleotide sequences in the sample also encode this CDR3. V is TRBV18 and J is TRBJ1-1, with a weak D call TRBD1 (5 bases). The CDR3 loop spans 13 amino acids. Per germline, CDR1 KGHSH and CDR2 LQKENI. With 4 bases removed from V and 0 bases from J, the gap between germline ends came to 6 bases. This CDR3 reads CASSLQVNTEAFF. CDR3 coding DNA: TGTGCCAGCTCACTACAGGTGAACACTGAAGCTTTCTTT.

This rearrangement joins TRBV6-5 to TRBJ2-4; D gene unclear. The V and J ends lost 6 bases and 9 bases respectively, with 9 bases between them. Germline V CDR1 and CDR2: MNHEY, SVGAGI. This CDR3 is built from 11 residues. The chain's CDR3 is CASSPRPIQYF. CDR3 nucleotides: TGTGCCAGCAGCCCGAGGCCCATTCAGTACTTC.

The chain couples TRBV28 to TRBJ1-2; tentative D call: TRBD1 (5 bases). The CDR3 totals 17 residues. Germline loops: CDR1 MDHEN, CDR2 SYDVKM. The V and J ends lost 5 bases and 4 bases respectively, with 23 bases between them. CDR3 loop: CASSARLGRATLYGYTF. The CDR3 DNA reads TGTGCCAGCAGTGCTCGGTTGGGCAGGGCTACGCTCTATGGCTACACCTTC.

The chain is built from TRBV10-3 and TRBJ2-4; maybe TRBD2 (5 bases). Deletions cut 2 bases from V and 4 bases from J, with 9 bases between. Germline lookup yields CDR1 ENHRY and CDR2 SYGVKD. There are 14 residues in the CDR3. The CDR3 DNA reads TGTGCCATCAGTGAGAGTGAGGGTAAAAACATTCAGTACTTC. Translated, it gives CAISESEGKNIQYF.

This rearrangement joins TRBV28 to TRBJ2-7, with 8 bases lining up with TRBD2. The V gene end was trimmed by 7 bases and the J gene end by 0 bases; junction bases not matched to a gene: 5. Germline CDR1 MDHEN, CDR2 SYDVKM. This CDR3 spans 14 amino acids. CDR3 in DNA: TGTGCCAGCAATACGGCGGGAGGCTCCTACGAGCAGTACTTC. Protein sequence: CASNTAGGSYEQYF.

The V call is TRBV27, the J call TRBJ2-3; TRBD2 might be the D (5 bases). Per germline, CDR1 MNHEY and CDR2 SMNVEV (reference sequence). The V end was cut by 5 bases, the J end by 2 bases, with 23 bases between. CDR3 length equals 18 residues. The CDR3 is CASSPHVPGYYTTDTQYF. For the CDR3, the DNA is TGTGCCAGCAGTCCCCACGTTCCGGGATACTACACCACAGATACGCAGTATTTT.

The CDR3 DNA reads TGCGCCAGCAGGGCCGGGACAGGGGCCGGGGAGACCCAGTACTTC. Translated, it gives CASRAGTGAGETQYF. V usage is TRBV10-1 and J usage is TRBJ2-5, with 10 nucleotides matching TRBD1. The CDR3 has 15 residues. V dropped 6 bases and J dropped 5; count of bases not matched to a gene: 9. CDR1 WNHNN and CDR2 SYGVQD come from the germline V gene (reference sequence).

This clone was picked up a small number of times. The genes are TRBV5-6 and TRBJ2-2; no firm D call. The germline V and J ends were trimmed by 2 bases and 6 bases, with 11 bases remaining between them. CDR3 length equals 14 residues. Looked up from germline, CDR1 is SGHDT and CDR2 is YYEEEE. The CDR3 DNA reads as TGTGCCAGCAGCTTTAGGAGCGCCGCCGGGGAGCTGTTTTTT. Its protein product is CASSFRSAAGELFF.

This chain joins TRBV19 and TRBJ1-2; maybe TRBD1 (6 bases). Germline V gene data show CDR1 as LNHDA and CDR2 as SQIVND (reference sequence). Trimming pared 4 bases from V and 5 bases from J, leaving 14 bases between. The CDR3 consists of 14 residues. The CDR3 DNA is TGTGCCAGTAGTACGCCAGGGGTAGTTTATGGCTACACCTTC. Protein product: CASSTPGVVYGYTF. Combining the CDR3 with reference TRBV19 and TRBJ1-2 gives the whole variable domain DGGITQSPKYLFRKEGQNVTLSCEQNLNHDAMYWYRQDPGQGLRLIYYSQIVNDFQKGDIAEGYSVSREKKESFPLTVTSAQKNPTAFYLCASSTPGVVYGYTFGSGTRLTVV.

This clone was seen more than once but under ten times. The rearrangement uses TRBV11-1 and TRBJ2-5; tentative D call: TRBD1 (5 bases). The CDR3 has 13 residues. V lost 3 bases and J 3 bases, leaving 8 bases between the germline ends. Germline assignment: CDR1 SGHAT and CDR2 FQDESV (reference sequence). CDR3: CASSFWGEETQYF. The CDR3 DNA reads TGTGCCAGCAGCTTCTGGGGCGAAGAGACCCAGTACTTC.

Turning to this clone: The sample holds other DNA sequences that translate to the same CDR3. The CDR3 DNA is TGTGCCAGCAGCTTCGGGACTAGTTCCCCCAATGAGCAGTTCTTC. This codes for CASSFGTSSPNEQFF. The V gene is TRBV11-3, the J gene TRBJ2-1, with 8 bases aligning to TRBD2. CDR3 length: 15 amino acids. With V trimmed by 3 bases and J by 6 bases, 7 bases remained unmatched. The V gene's germline CDR1 is SGHNT and CDR2 YENEEA.

This chain joins TRBV7-9 and TRBJ2-3; 11 positions match TRBD1. V trimming: 4 bases; J trimming: 6 bases; junction bases outside the gene matches: 9. Germline V gene data show CDR1 as SEHNR and CDR2 as FQNEAQ (reference sequence). The CDR3 length is 16 residues. The CDR3 region is CASSSGRTGGADTQYF. The CDR3 DNA reads as TGTGCCAGCAGCTCCGGCCGGACAGGGGGCGCGGATACGCAGTATTTT.

The chain couples TRBV5-1 to TRBJ2-1, with TRBD2 as a possible D gene (6 bases). V lost 4 bases to trimming and J lost 2 bases, with 16 bases between them. CDR1 SGHRS and CDR2 YFSETQ come from the germline V gene. CDR3 length: 16 residues. The CDR3 here is CASSHGTARTYNEQFF. CDR3 coding DNA: TGCGCCAGCAGCCACGGGACTGCTAGGACCTACAATGAGCAGTTCTTC.

The CDR3 region is CASGTGSSYEQYF. CDR3 DNA: TGCGCCAGCGGGACAGGGAGCTCCTACGAGCAGTACTTC. This rearrangement joins TRBV10-1 to TRBJ2-7; 9 bases are a match to TRBD1. The V gene end was trimmed by 8 bases and the J gene end by 0 bases; junction bases not matched to a gene: 2. The CDR3 runs to 13 residues. Germline V gene sequence: CDR1 WNHNN, CDR2 SYGVQD (reference sequence).

The rearrangement uses TRBV5-1 and TRBJ2-2, with 7 bases identical to TRBD2. J gave up 9 bases and V 0 bases, and 2 bases lay outside the gene matches. The CDR3 extends over 13 amino acids. In germline, CDR1 is SGHRS, CDR2 YFSETQ. CDR3 nucleotides: TGCGCCAGCAGCTTGGGGCGGGAGCGGGAGCTGTTTTTT. Protein product: CASSLGRERELFF.

This chain uses TRBV5-1 with TRBJ2-1, with 12 bases that match TRBD2. With V trimmed by 5 bases and J by 3 bases, 6 bases remained unmatched. The CDR3 consists of 16 residues. The germline CDR1 and CDR2 sequences are SGHRS and YFSETQ. CDR3 sequence: CASSLQTSGGYNEQFF. The CDR3 region has the DNA TGCGCCAGCAGTCTCCAGACTAGCGGGGGCTACAATGAGCAGTTCTTC.

Only a few counts were recorded for this clone. J is TRBJ2-2 and V is TRBV5-1; 9 bases fit TRBD1. The CDR3 contains 16 residues. Looked up from germline, CDR1 is SGHRS and CDR2 is YFSETQ. V was pared by 0 bases and J by 6 bases, with 6 bases of the junction left unmatched. In DNA, the CDR3 is TGCGCCAGCAGCTTGGAAGGGACAGGGCTCGCCGGGGAGCTGTTTTTT. This gives the protein CASSLEGTGLAGELFF. The variable domain in full, completed from reference TRBV5-1 and TRBJ2-2, reads KAGVTQTPRYLIKTRGQQVTLSCSPISGHRSVSWYQQTPGQGLQFLFEYFSETQRNKGNFPGRFSGRQFSNSRSEMNVSTLELGDSALYLCASSLEGTGLAGELFFGEGSRLTVL.

This clone was seen just once. The CDR3 spells CASSLGLAGGPVVEQFF. In DNA form, the CDR3 reads TGCGCCAGCAGCTTGGGACTAGCGGGAGGGCCGGTTGTTGAGCAGTTCTTC. V usage is TRBV5-1 and J usage is TRBJ2-1; 14 nucleotides agree with TRBD2. J gave up 9 bases and V 0 bases, and 8 bases lay outside the gene matches. Germline V lookup: CDR1 SGHRS, CDR2 YFSETQ. The CDR3 runs 17 residues. Supplemented by reference TRBV5-1 and TRBJ2-1, the full variable domain reads KAGVTQTPRYLIKTRGQQVTLSCSPISGHRSVSWYQQTPGQGLQFLFEYFSETQRNKGNFPGRFSGRQFSNSRSEMNVSTLELGDSALYLCASSLGLAGGPVVEQFFGPGTRLTVL.

The V call is TRBV5-1, the J call TRBJ1-2, with a tentative D call TRBD1 (5 bases). CDR1 and CDR2 from the germline V gene are SGHRS and YFSETQ. Trimming stripped 0 bases from V and 5 bases from J, with 14 bases between. There are 15 residues in the CDR3. The CDR3 is CASSLVGPHGYGYTF. CDR3 bases: TGCGCCAGCAGCTTGGTGGGGCCACATGGGTATGGCTACACCTTC.

This clone was counted only a few times. A junction boundary mismatches the germline segment, possibly from a read error. This sequence joins TRBV10-3 and TRBJ2-7; 7 nucleotides align to TRBD1. The CDR3 sequence is 13 residues long. CDR1 and CDR2 (germline): ENHRY, SYGVKD. CDR3 nucleotide sequence: TGTGCCACCAGTAGGGACAGCTCCTACGAGCAGTACTTC. Protein: CATSRDSSYEQYF.

With respect to this clone: At one of its ends the junction is not consistent with the germline gene, which may arise from a read error. V is TRBV6-5 and J is TRBJ2-7; D is perhaps TRBD1 (6 bases). This CDR3 has 14 residues. The germline gives CDR1 MNHEY, CDR2 SVGAGI. The CDR3 sequence is CACSYRDTSDEQYF. DNA for the CDR3: TGTGCCTGCAGTTACCGGGACACCTCTGACGAGCAGTACTTC.